This TCR beta chain was recorded in a study of T cell responses to AZD1222 COVID-19 vaccine. Data came from immunoSEQ multiplex PCR; TCRdb stores just in-frame clones and leaves some out. The sample carries about 180,000 clones, 85% to 90% recorded once. The germline CDR1 and CDR2 sequences are MGHDK and SYGVNS. V shed 5 bases and J shed 4 bases, with 17 bases lying between them. This CDR3 region has 15 residues. This clonotype was sampled from an adult in good health. The V and J genes are TRBV25-1 and TRBJ1-2, with a tentative D call TRBD1 (5 bases). The sequences come from peripheral blood, collected on day 0 of AZD1222 vaccination. CDR3 sequence reads: CASSPPALGAYGYTF. Written as DNA, the CDR3 is TGTGCCAGCAGTCCCCCGGCCCTCGGGGCCTATGGCTACACCTTC.